These 7 T cell receptor beta chains were all obtained from the same sample, sequenced in a study of T cell clonality in common variable immunodeficiency (dated by TCRdb to the mid-2010s). Libraries were prepared through the immunoSEQ multiplex PCR assay. What TCRdb holds here is the immuneACCESS table cut down to in-frame rearrangements. Part of the clones is not present; checked against another copy, under half of the missing clones reflect an unresolved V gene, and the others are unexplained. The table for this sample lists about 33,000 clones, none of them counted only once. About 6.1% of the sample is in the top ten clones. Overall results and qualifications from the work: CVID TCRbeta sequences reportedly showed fewer deletions and N-nucleotide insertions and lacked highly modified clones with 13 or more V deletions.

No antigen has been identified for these receptors. The specimen was peripheral blood mononuclear cells. These receptors were obtained from a human donor with common variable immunodeficiency.

Points on this clone: The DNA ends 3 residues before the CDR3 does, and the rest of the CDR3 is filled in from the germline J gene. The V call is TRBV7-2, the J call TRBJ1-1, with 7 positions matching TRBD1. Per germline, CDR1 SGHTA and CDR2 FQGNSA. After removal of 8 bases from V and 1 base from J, the junction contained 4 bases not matched to a gene. The CDR3 runs 13 residues. Partial CDR3 DNA: TGTGCCAGCGGACAGGAGGGGAACACTGAA. Its protein is CASGQEGNTE. The entire CDR3 reads CASGQEGNTEAFF.

In this sample, this clone turned up many times. The read stops 3 residues short of the end of the CDR3; the missing end is completed from the germline J gene. V is TRBV13 and J is TRBJ1-6; D is ambiguous. V lost 0 bases, J lost 4 bases, and 7 bases lay in between. The length of the CDR3 is 15 residues. The V gene's germline CDR1 is PRHDT and CDR2 FYEKMQ (reference sequence). The CDR3 here is CASSLGGGYNSPLHF. The covered CDR3 bases are TGTGCCAGCAGCTTAGGTGGAGGGTATAATTCACCC.

This clone was counted between two and nine times. A junction end diverges from the germline sequence, so it may reflect a read error. The read is 3 residues too short to cover the CDR3 end, so that end is filled in from the germline J gene. The rearrangement uses TRBV7-7 and TRBJ2-5; perhaps TRBD2 as D (5 bases). The germline gives CDR1 SSHAT, CDR2 FNYEAQ (reference sequence). The CDR3 runs 13 residues. The covered CDR3 bases are TGTGCTAGCAGCTTATTGGCAGAGGGGACC. Amino acids: CASSLLAEGT. The complete CDR3 reads CASSLLAEGTQYF.

With regard to this clone: The read ends 3 residues shy of where the CDR3 ends; the end is completed using the germline J gene. The chain combines TRBV5-1 with TRBJ2-2; 7 bases line up with TRBD2. The CDR3 is 14 residues long. Per the germline V gene, CDR1 is SGHRS and CDR2 is YFSETQ. V lost 6 bases to trimming and J lost 2 bases; unmatched junction nucleotides: 4. CDR3 DNA (partial): TGCGCCAGCAAACGGGGGGAAAACACCGGGGAG. The encoded protein is CASKRGENTGE. Given in full, the CDR3 is CASKRGENTGELFF.

This clone was observed a handful of times. The read terminates 3 residues before the CDR3 end, so the remaining end is supplied by the germline J gene. The V call is TRBV19, the J call TRBJ1-2; 7 bases are a match to TRBD1. This CDR3 comprises 14 residues. V lost 8 bases to trimming and J lost 4 bases; unmatched junction nucleotides: 10. The germline gives CDR1 LNHDA, CDR2 SQIVND (reference sequence). CDR3 sequence reads: CASSRPSGGYGYTF. The covered CDR3 bases are TGTGCCAGTTCCCGCCCTTCAGGGGGCTATGGC.

This clone was seen many times. CDR3 residues: CASSWTGQTLHF. CDR3 bases read: TGTGCCAGCAGCTGGACAGGGCAAACC. The chain recombines TRBV13 with TRBJ1-6; 8 positions agree with TRBD1. The observed sequence ends 3 residues before the CDR3 terminus, with the missing tail filled in from the germline J gene. CDR3 length: 12 amino acids. Germline CDR1 PRHDT, CDR2 FYEKMQ (reference sequence).

In its sample, this clone was seen a few times. The read ends 3 residues before the CDR3 terminus; that terminus is restored from the germline J gene. This chain joins TRBV20-1 and TRBJ1-6, with D possibly matching TRBD1 (6 bases). The V end was cut by 3 bases, the J end by 6 bases, with 12 bases between. Germline V gene lookup returns CDR1 DFQATT and CDR2 SNEGSKA (reference sequence). This CDR3 has 14 residues. CDR3 amino acids: CSARRRDTNSPLHF. The sequenced CDR3 bases are TGCAGTGCTAGGAGGAGGGACACTAATTCACCC.